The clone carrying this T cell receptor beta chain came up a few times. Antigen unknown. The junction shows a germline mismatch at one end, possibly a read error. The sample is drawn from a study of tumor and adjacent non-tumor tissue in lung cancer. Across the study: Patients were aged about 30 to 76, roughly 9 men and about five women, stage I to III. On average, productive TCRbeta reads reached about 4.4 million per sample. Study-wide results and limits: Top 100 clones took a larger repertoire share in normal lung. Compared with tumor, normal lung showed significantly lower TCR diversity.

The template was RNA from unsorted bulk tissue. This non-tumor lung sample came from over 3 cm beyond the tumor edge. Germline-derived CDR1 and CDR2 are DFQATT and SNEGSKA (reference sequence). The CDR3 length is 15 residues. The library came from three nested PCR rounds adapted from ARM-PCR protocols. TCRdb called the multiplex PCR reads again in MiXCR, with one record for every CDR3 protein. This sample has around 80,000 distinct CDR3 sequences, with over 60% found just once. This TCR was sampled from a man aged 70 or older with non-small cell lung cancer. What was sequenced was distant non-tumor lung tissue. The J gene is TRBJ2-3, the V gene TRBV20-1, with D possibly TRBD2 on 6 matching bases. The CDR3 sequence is CSARDGGTFTDKQYF. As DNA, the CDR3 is TGCAGTGCTAGAGATGGGGGGACTTTCACAGATAAGCAGTATTTT.